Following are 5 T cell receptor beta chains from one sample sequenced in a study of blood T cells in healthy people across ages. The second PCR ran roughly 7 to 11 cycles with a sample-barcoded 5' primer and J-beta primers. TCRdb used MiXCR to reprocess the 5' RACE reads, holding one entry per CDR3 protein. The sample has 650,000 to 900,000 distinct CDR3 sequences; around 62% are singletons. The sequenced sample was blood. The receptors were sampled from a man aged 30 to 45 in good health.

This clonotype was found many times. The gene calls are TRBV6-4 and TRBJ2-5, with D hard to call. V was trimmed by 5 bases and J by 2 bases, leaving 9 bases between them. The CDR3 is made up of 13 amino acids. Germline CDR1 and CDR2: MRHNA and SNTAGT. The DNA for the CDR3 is TGTGCCAGCAGTCGCGACTCACAAGAGACCCAGTACTTC. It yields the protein CASSRDSQETQYF.

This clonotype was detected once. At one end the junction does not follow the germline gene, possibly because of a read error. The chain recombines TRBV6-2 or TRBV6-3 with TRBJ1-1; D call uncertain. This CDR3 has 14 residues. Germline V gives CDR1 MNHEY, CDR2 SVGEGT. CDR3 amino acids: CASSYGLLNTEAFF. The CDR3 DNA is TGTGCTAGCAGTTACGGGCTGTTGAACACTGAAGCTTTCTTT.

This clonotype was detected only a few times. The CDR3, as DNA: TGCGCCAGCAGCCAAGATCGAGTTCCCGAAAAACTGTTTTTT. Amino acids: CASSQDRVPEKLFF. V and J are TRBV4-3 and TRBJ1-4; no definite D call. Germline CDR1 reads LGHNA; CDR2 reads YSLEER. The germline V and J ends were trimmed by 0 bases and 8 bases, with 10 bases remaining between them. The CDR3 consists of 14 residues.

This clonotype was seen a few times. The CDR3 DNA is TGCAGCGTTGTGGCTTCGAAAGACTACGAGCAGTACTTC. Translated, it gives CSVVASKDYEQYF. The chain joins TRBV29-1 to TRBJ2-7; D remains unclear. Trimming left V 4 bases short and J 3 bases short, with 13 bases between. Looked up from germline, CDR1 is SQVTM and CDR2 is ANQGSEA. The CDR3 is 13 amino acids.

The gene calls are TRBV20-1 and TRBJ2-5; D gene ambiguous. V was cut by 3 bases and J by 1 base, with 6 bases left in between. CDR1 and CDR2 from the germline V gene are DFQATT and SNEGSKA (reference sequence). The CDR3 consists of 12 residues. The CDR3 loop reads CSASVLQETQYF. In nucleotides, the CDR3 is TGCAGTGCTAGTGTCCTCCAAGAGACCCAGTACTTC.